This TCR beta chain originates from a study of blood T cell repertoires in COVID-19. Turning to the study itself: Sites across the United States, Italy and Spain contributed samples from acute and convalescent COVID-19.

Data came from immunoSEQ multiplex PCR; TCRdb stores just in-frame clones and leaves some out. The sample includes a few hundred thousand clones, around 84% seen only once; the top ten take 1.4%. Germline V gives CDR1 SGHTA, CDR2 FQGNSA. CDR3 length equals 16 residues. V lost 5 bases to trimming and J lost 6 bases; unmatched junction nucleotides: 11. Sequencing was carried out using peripheral blood. This sequence joins TRBV7-2 and TRBJ2-4; 9 positions agree with TRBD1. This receptor was obtained from a woman aged 40 to 55 who had recovered from COVID-19. The CDR3 is CASSTGWTGEGNIQYF. DNA for the CDR3: TGTGCCAGCAGCACAGGGTGGACAGGGGAAGGAAACATTCAGTACTTC.